The rows below give T cell receptor beta chains drawn from one sample of a study of blood T cell repertoires in COVID-19. Clones were sequenced by immunoSEQ multiplex PCR, and TCRdb holds only the in-frame ones, with some missing. Here the sample spans around 190,000 clones, 75% to 85% being singletons. The sequencing sample was made of peripheral blood. The receptors were gathered from a human donor in a cohort sampled during active COVID-19. Both conserved end residues are part of each CDR3. Each record gives: V gene, D gene, J gene, clone size, CDR3 protein, CDR3 DNA. A D gene is named only where the DNA matches it firmly. For some rows the clone size is stated as once, few or many, or as a class when expanded; others skip it.

>TRBV3-1/TRBV3-2|TRBD1|TRBJ1-1|.
CASTETGTNTEAFF
TGTGCCAGCACGGAGACAGGGACGAACACTGAAGCTTTCTTT
>TRBV7-9|.|TRBJ2-1|.
CASSSLRGEQFF
TGTGCCAGCAGCTCCCTCCGGGGGGAGCAGTTCTTC
>TRBV2|TRBD1|TRBJ1-4|.
CASSEGTGVGEKLFF
TGTGCCAGCAGTGAAGGGACAGGAGTGGGGGAAAAACTGTTTTTT
>TRBV3-1/TRBV3-2|TRBD2|TRBJ2-7|.
CASSQDVSGTSSYEQYF
TGTGCCAGCAGCCAAGATGTTAGCGGGACCTCCTCCTACGAGCAGTACTTC
>TRBV7-9|.|TRBJ1-6|.
CASSEGVFGSPLHF
TGTGCCAGCTCCGAGGGGGTTTTTGGTTCACCCCTCCACTTT
>TRBV6-5|.|TRBJ1-2|.
CASGGRDRANYGYTF
TGTGCCAGCGGGGGGAGGGACCGCGCTAACTATGGCTACACCTTC
>TRBV4-1|.|TRBJ1-2|few
CASSQGLQGYGYTF
TGCGCCAGCAGCCAAGGCTTACAGGGATATGGCTACACCTTC
>TRBV3-1/TRBV3-2|.|TRBJ2-1|.
CASRRHGTYNEQFF
TGTGCCAGCAGGCGTCACGGGACCTACAATGAGCAGTTCTTC
>TRBV4-2|.|TRBJ1-4|.
CASSPGANEKLFF
TGTGCCAGCAGCCCGGGGGCTAATGAAAAACTGTTTTTT
>TRBV5-1|TRBD2|TRBJ2-4|many
CASSLGERESLAKNIQYF
TGCGCCAGCAGCTTGGGAGAGCGGGAGTCTCTAGCCAAAAACATTCAGTACTTC
>TRBV6-4|.|TRBJ2-2|.
CASSDGIHTGELFF
TGTGCCAGCAGTGACGGCATCCACACCGGGGAGCTGTTTTTT
>TRBV19|TRBD1|TRBJ1-1|.
CASSLGQGANTEAFF
TGTGCCAGTAGTCTCGGACAGGGGGCGAACACTGAAGCTTTCTTT
>TRBV28|TRBD1|TRBJ1-2|.
CASSLTGVYGYTF
TGTGCCAGCAGTTTGACAGGGGTCTATGGCTACACCTTC
>TRBV9|TRBD2|TRBJ2-1|.
CASSVRGGSSSYNEQFF
TGTGCCAGCAGCGTCCGGGGCGGGAGTAGCTCCTACAATGAGCAGTTCTTC
>TRBV7-9|.|TRBJ2-5|.
CATDEGAKTQYF
TGTGCCACCGACGAGGGCGCGAAGACCCAGTACTTC
>TRBV7-2|.|TRBJ2-5|.
CASSFTSGETQYF
TGTGCCAGCAGCTTCACTAGTGGGGAGACCCAGTACTTC
>TRBV6-6|TRBD2|TRBJ2-7|.
CASSPTSGRTYEQYF
TGTGCCAGCAGTCCCACTAGCGGGAGAACCTACGAGCAGTACTTC
>TRBV4-1|TRBD1|TRBJ2-5|.
CASSQVDRGKTQYF
TGCGCCAGCAGCCAAGTGGACAGGGGAAAGACCCAGTACTTC
>TRBV12-3/TRBV12-4|.|TRBJ1-2|.
CASSFVSNYGYTF
TGTGCCAGCAGTTTCGTTAGTAACTATGGCTACACCTTC
>TRBV14|.|TRBJ2-2|.
CASSQGRRDGELFF
TGTGCCAGCAGCCAAGGTCGTAGAGACGGGGAGCTGTTTTTT
>TRBV6-6|.|TRBJ1-2|.
CASSYEGVYGYTF
TGTGCCAGCAGTTACGAGGGAGTCTATGGCTACACCTTC
>TRBV10-3|TRBD2|TRBJ2-7|.
CAITPVAGGPDEQYF
TGTGCCATCACCCCTGTAGCGGGAGGGCCCGACGAGCAGTACTTC
>TRBV3-1/TRBV3-2|TRBD1|TRBJ1-4|.
CASSPQGRDEKLFF
TGTGCCAGCAGCCCACAGGGGCGCGATGAAAAACTGTTTTTT
>TRBV11-1|TRBD1|TRBJ1-1|.
CASSLAGTDRATEAFF
TGTGCCAGCAGCTTAGCGGGCACGGACAGGGCCACTGAAGCTTTCTTT
>TRBV5-1|TRBD1|TRBJ2-1|.
CASSYRDRNYNEQFF
TGCGCCAGCAGCTACCGGGACAGGAACTACAATGAGCAGTTCTTC
>TRBV19|.|TRBJ2-1|.
CATTHRSYNEQFF
TGTGCCACCACTCATCGCTCCTACAATGAGCAGTTCTTC
>TRBV28|.|TRBJ2-5|.
CASSFPARAHQETQYF
TGTGCCAGCAGTTTCCCCGCCAGGGCCCACCAAGAGACCCAGTACTTC
>TRBV20-1|TRBD2|TRBJ2-2|.
CSASISGRITGELFF
TGCAGTGCTAGTATTAGCGGGAGAATCACCGGGGAGCTGTTTTTT
>TRBV7-9|TRBD2|TRBJ2-2|.
CASKSTSGRTGGELFF
TGTGCCAGCAAGAGTACTAGCGGGAGGACGGGCGGGGAGCTGTTTTTT
>TRBV2|TRBD2|TRBJ2-3|.
CASSGGLAGHTDTQYF
TGTGCCAGCAGTGGGGGACTAGCGGGACACACAGATACGCAGTATTTT
>TRBV19|.|TRBJ2-2|.
CASTDTGELFF
TGTGCCAGTACGGACACCGGGGAGCTGTTTTTT
>TRBV18|TRBD2|TRBJ2-7|.
CASSPPAGILSEQYF
TGTGCCAGCTCACCACCAGCGGGAATCCTCTCCGAGCAGTACTTC
>TRBV2|TRBD1|TRBJ2-5|few
CASRGQGETQYF
TGTGCCAGCAGGGGACAGGGGGAGACCCAGTACTTC
>TRBV7-2|TRBD1|TRBJ2-1|once
CASSLTGTGGKNEQFF
TGTGCCAGCAGCTTAACCGGGACAGGGGGCAAGAATGAGCAGTTCTTC
>TRBV6-6|TRBD1|TRBJ1-2|.
CASSYQGQNYGYTF
TGTGCCAGCAGTTACCAGGGACAGAACTATGGCTACACCTTC
>TRBV19|TRBD2|TRBJ2-5|.
CASSPRAFSGREETQYF
TGTGCCAGTAGTCCTCGCGCGTTTAGCGGGAGGGAAGAGACCCAGTACTTC
>TRBV29-1|.|TRBJ1-2|.
CSVEGAESSDYGYTF
TGCAGCGTTGAGGGTGCGGAGAGTAGTGACTATGGCTACACCTTC
>TRBV5-1|TRBD1|TRBJ1-3|once
CASSPWTGGGNTIYF
TGCGCCAGCAGCCCCTGGACAGGGGGGGGAAACACCATATATTTT
>TRBV18|TRBD1|TRBJ1-5|.
CASSPARTGNSNQPQHF
TGTGCCAGCTCACCAGCCCGGACAGGGAATAGCAATCAGCCCCAGCATTTT
>TRBV28|.|TRBJ1-1|.
CASSFVGEVDTEAFF
TGTGCCAGCAGTTTTGTGGGGGAGGTGGACACTGAAGCTTTCTTT
>TRBV5-4|TRBD1|TRBJ2-1|once
CASSLILQGLRYNEQFF
TGTGCCAGCAGCCTTATTCTACAGGGGTTGCGTTACAATGAGCAGTTCTTC